The sequence of this T cell receptor beta chain was determined in a study of shared clonotypes between healthy human individuals (dated by TCRdb to about 2020). For context, the study as a whole: A couple of women and a few men aged 18 to 49 years were included in the cohort. Libraries were prepared and TCR repertoires were sequenced by different laboratories using diverse techniques, in order to increase sequencing depth and limit assay-specific biases. To estimate repertoire size and how much clonotypes are shared between individuals, the study performed deep sequencing of blood TCR repertoires from 4 to 6 healthy adults. Each donor's leukapheresis produced roughly between roughly 0.85 and 9.5 billion PBMCs. For each donor, CD4 naive and CD4 memory were each given three plates, CD8 naive was given two plates, and CD8 memory was given one plate.

As for this clone: It has no known antigen specificity. Base qualities are not recorded, but no much larger clone differs from it by a single base.

There are 14 amino acids in the CDR3, from cysteine to phenylalanine inclusive. This entry keeps only the CDR3 DNA: 42 bases, framed from base 1. Trimming at the junction amounts to 4 bases on V and 5 bases on J, and the germline ends lie 11 bases apart. Per the germline V gene (reference sequence), SEHNR is the CDR1 and FQNEAQ is the CDR2. Using the deep immunoSEQ assay, multiplex PCR amplified TCR CDR3 regions from genomic DNA. Extracted genomic DNA from each cell subset was distributed evenly across all wells of several immunoSEQ 96-well plates, and each plate was treated as a replicate. For sorted subsets, around 200 ng genomic DNA, equal to tens of thousands of T cell genomes, was loaded into each replicate PCR. The purified libraries were quantified using a Qubit 3.0 fluorometer, sized with a Bioanalyzer 2100, and then quantified again using the KAPA Library Quantification kit. Every immunoSEQ 96-well plate was sequenced on a separate single-read 150-cycle Illumina NextSeq 550 flow cell. In the original analysis: The immunoSEQ output contained only junctional sequences without quality scores, so filtering could not match that applied to full-length reads. Sequences were annotated with PyIR, a Python wrapper for IgBLAST v1.9, using IMGT germline references to assign V/J genes and CDR3. Any read was removed if the V/J assignment was weak (E-value above 1e-6), the CDR3 was missing, or the read contained stop codons, out-of-frame junctions, or ambiguous translated residues. V3J clonotypes were defined as sequences sharing an identical inferred V gene, J gene, and CDR3 amino acid sequence. To compute the percentage overlap between repertoires, the number of shared unique clonotypes was divided by the size of the smaller repertoire. Three approaches were used to assess repertoire richness: RTK rarefaction, the Chao1 estimator, and Recon v2.1 estimates of unobserved clonotypes. Generation probabilities were computed with OLGA for all TCRbeta clonotypes obtained by the gDNA method from several donors. TCRdb retrieved this table from immuneACCESS and kept in-frame rearrangements only. Not all clones are present; in checked studies, unresolved V genes account for under half, and no reason is known for the remainder. V and J calls and clone size are those listed in that table; D and trimming were worked out from the DNA. The sample has approximately 2,000,000 clones on record, 93% of them singletons. The ten largest clones represent 1.5% to 2% of the sample.

CD8 naive samples were CD45RO-negative cells positively selected for CCR7, giving a CD45RA+CCR7+ population that excluded TemRA cells. Healthy HIV-negative adults with no recently reported acute infections or vaccinations were included as donors. Every donor was a Caucasian adult living in Nashville, Tennessee, USA. Blood was collected by leukapheresis, and PBMCs were isolated by Ficoll-Histopaque density gradient centrifugation and then cryopreserved in liquid nitrogen vapor phase. Purity and quantity of every magnetically sorted T cell population were checked by analytical flow cytometry. Genomic DNA was isolated from each sorted fraction and quantified by UV absorbance on a Nanodrop 2000c. Here is what the overall study found, with its caveats: Because the study included only a small number of donors, the genetic and exposure-history diversity represented was limited. Higher generation probabilities were observed for clonotypes shared by all four sorted-subset donors than for non-shared clonotypes. Incomplete sequencing was indicated by rarefaction of sorted-subset datasets, despite the large sequencing depth. Based on pairwise subsampling, the degree of clonotype sharing among donors was expected to be affected by sequencing depth. Larger estimated clonotype richness was generally found for naive subsets than for memory subsets. Sampling was limited to blood, and TCR repertoires in tissue likely differ from TCR repertoires in blood. Across four donors, approximately 5% of naive CD4, around 3.3% of naive CD8, roughly 2.2% of memory CD4, and approximately 0.4% of memory CD8 clonotypes were shared.

This clonotype was obtained from a man aged 18 to 30 in good health. Some clones in this sample may be carry-over from other donors' samples. The specimen was naive CD8+ T cells from PBMCs. Explained via the paper, the cell subset or site label denotes: CD45RA+CCR7+. The chain is assembled from TRBV7-9 and TRBJ2-2; a confident D gene designation cannot be given. The CDR3: CASSSSDATGELFF. The nucleotide sequence reads TGTGCCAGCAGCTCCTCGGACGCGACCGGGGAGCTGTTTTTT.